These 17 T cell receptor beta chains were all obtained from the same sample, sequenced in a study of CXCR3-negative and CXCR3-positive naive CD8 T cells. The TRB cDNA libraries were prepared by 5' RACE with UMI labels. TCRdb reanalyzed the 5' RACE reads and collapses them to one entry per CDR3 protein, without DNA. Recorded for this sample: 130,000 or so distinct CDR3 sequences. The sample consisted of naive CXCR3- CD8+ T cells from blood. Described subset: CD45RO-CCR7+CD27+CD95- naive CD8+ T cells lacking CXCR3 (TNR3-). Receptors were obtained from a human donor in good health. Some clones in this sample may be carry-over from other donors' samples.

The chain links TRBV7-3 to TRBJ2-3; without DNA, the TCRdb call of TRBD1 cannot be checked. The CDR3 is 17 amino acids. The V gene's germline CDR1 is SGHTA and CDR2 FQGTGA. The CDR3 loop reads CASSLTAGITSTDTQYF.

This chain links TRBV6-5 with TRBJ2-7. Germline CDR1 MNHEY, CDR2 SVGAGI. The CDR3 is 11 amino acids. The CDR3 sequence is CASSYLNEQYF.

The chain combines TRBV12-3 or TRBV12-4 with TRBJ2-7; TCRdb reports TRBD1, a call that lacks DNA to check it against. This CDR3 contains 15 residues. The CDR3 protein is CASSLSQGGRYEQYF.

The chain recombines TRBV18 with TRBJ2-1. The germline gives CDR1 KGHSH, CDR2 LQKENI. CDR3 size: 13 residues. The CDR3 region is CASSPPGGGEQFF.

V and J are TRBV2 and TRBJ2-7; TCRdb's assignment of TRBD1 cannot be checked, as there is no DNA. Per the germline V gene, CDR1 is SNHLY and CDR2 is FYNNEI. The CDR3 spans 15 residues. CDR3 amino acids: CASSDGQGFSYEQYF.

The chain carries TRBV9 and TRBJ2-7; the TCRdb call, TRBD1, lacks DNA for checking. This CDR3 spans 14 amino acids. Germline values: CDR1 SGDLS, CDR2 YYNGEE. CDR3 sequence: CASSGRDGPYEQYF.

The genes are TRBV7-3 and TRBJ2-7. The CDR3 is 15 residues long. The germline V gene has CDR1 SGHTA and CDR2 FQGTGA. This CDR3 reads CASSFYGGSSYEQYF.

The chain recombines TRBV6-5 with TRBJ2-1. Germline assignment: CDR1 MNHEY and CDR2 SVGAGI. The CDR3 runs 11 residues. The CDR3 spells CASRSMGEQFF.

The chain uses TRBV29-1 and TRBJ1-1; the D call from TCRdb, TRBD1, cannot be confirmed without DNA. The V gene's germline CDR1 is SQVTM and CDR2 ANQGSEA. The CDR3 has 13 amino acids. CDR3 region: CSVAEGTESEAFF. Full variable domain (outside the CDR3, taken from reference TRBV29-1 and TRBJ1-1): SAVISQKPSRDICQRGTSLTIQCQVDSQVTMMFWYRQQPGQSLTLIATANQGSEATYESGFVIDKFPISRPNLTFSTLTVSNMSPEDSSIYLCSVAEGTESEAFFGQGTRLTVV.

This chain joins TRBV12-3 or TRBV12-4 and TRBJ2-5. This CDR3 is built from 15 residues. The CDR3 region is CASSLVLRDQETQYF.

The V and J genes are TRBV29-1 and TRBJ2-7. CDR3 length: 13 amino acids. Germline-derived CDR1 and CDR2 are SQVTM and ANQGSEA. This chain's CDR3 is CSVEAGGPYEPYF.

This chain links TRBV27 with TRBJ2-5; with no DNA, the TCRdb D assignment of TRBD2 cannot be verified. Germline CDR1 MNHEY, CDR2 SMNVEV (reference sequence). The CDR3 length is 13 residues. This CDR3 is CASSLGGLETQYF.

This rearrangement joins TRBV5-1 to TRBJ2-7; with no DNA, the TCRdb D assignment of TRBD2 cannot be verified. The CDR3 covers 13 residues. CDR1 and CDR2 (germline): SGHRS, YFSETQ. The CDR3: CASSWELVYEQYF.

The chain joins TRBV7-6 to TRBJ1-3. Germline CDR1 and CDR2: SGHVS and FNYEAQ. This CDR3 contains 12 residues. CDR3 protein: CASSFAGNTIYF.

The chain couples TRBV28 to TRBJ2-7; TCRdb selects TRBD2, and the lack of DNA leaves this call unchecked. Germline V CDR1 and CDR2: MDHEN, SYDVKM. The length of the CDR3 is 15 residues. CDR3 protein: CASSSGDRGRTEQYF.

The CDR3 sequence is CASSLVIGGPGLNTEAFF. The V gene is TRBV7-2, the J gene TRBJ1-1; without DNA, the TCRdb call of TRBD1 cannot be checked. Germline lookup yields CDR1 SGHTA and CDR2 FQGNSA. The CDR3 runs 18 residues.

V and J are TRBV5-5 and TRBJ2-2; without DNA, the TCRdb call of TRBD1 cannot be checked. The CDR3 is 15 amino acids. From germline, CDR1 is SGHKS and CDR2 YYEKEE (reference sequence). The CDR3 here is CASLLGTGDAGELFF.